This T cell receptor (beta chain) was captured in a study of T cell repertoires in cytomegalovirus infection. TCRdb analysed the reads with MiXCR anew, one entry per CDR3 protein. The table lists approximately 89,000 distinct CDR3 sequences, around 28% of them singletons. To note about this clonotype: What it recognizes is unknown.

This CDR3 spans 16 amino acids. With 5 bases clipped from V and 3 bases from J, the junction kept 12 bases outside the gene matches. Germline CDR1 SQVTM, CDR2 ANQGSEA. General study points: Summed frequency of shared TCR beta families picked out CMV carriers who also had the relevant HLA.

This receptor was taken from a human donor in good health (CMV status not recorded). Some clones in this sample may be carry-over from other donors' samples. J is TRBJ2-2 and V is TRBV29-1; 7 bases are shared with TRBD1. This specimen was CD8+ T cells from cultured PBMCs, taken from culture after CMV antigen stimulation. The CDR3 here is CSVYPTGASYTGELFF. CDR3 bases: TGCAGCGTTTACCCCACAGGGGCTTCTTACACCGGGGAGCTGTTTTTT.